This TCR beta chain was identified during a study of Graves' ophthalmopathy and Graves' hyperthyroidism. The authors amplified TCR beta CDR3 regions from RNA transcripts. RT-PCR was first run with HTBI primers, then multiplex PCR in a second round. MiXCR, applied by TCRdb to the multiplex PCR reads, yields one record per CDR3 protein. The sample includes some 150,000 distinct CDR3 sequences, under 45% of them seen just once. Germline V gives CDR1 MNHNS, CDR2 SASEGT. The CDR3 totals 15 residues. V dropped 6 bases and J dropped 1; count of bases not matched to a gene: 6. Diagnostic conclusions were grounded in clinical symptoms, serum thyroxine, TRAb, thyroid ultrasound and orbital computed tomography. In its sample, this clonotype was seen many times.

The genes are TRBV6-1 and TRBJ1-5, with TRBD1 matching 7 bases. The sequenced sample was peripheral blood. This receptor was identified in a man aged 25-40 years with Graves' ophthalmopathy. As DNA, the CDR3 is TGTGCCAGCAGCGAACTACAGGGGAGCAATCAGCCCCAGCATTTT. This sequence encodes CASSELQGSNQPQHF.